The TCR beta chain described here comes from a study of cytomegalovirus exposure and HLA in healthy donors. J lost 3 bases, V lost 10 bases, and 7 bases had no gene match. The germline CDR1 and CDR2 sequences are WNHNN and SYGVQD (reference sequence). The CDR3 contains 14 residues. The study's findings and limits: Altogether, 150 or so TCR beta chains were recorded as cytomegalovirus-associated.

The PCR had 60 Vbeta and 13 Jbeta primers. Measured with immunoSEQ multiplex PCR; TCRdb has only the in-frame clones, and not every one. The sample includes about 180,000 clones, roughly four fifths of them seen just once. Worth noting for this clone: The antigen is unknown.

The clonotype comes from a young woman in good health and CMV-seropositive. Source material: PBMCs. The V call is TRBV10-1, the J call TRBJ1-1; 11 bases map to TRBD1. The CDR3, as DNA: TGCGCCAATAGGGACAGGGGGGCGGACACTGAAGCTTTCTTT. It is translated as CANRDRGADTEAFF.